Detailed here is one T cell receptor beta chain. The clone's antigen remains unknown. Per-base qualities were not stored, and no clone one base away is much larger. This sample is drawn from a study of CD4 T cell repertoires in COVID-19 (dated by TCRdb to about 2021). Background on the whole study: To analyze cross-reactivity, CFSE-low cells were expanded with IL-2 for approximately 9 days and then labeled again and restimulated with spike proteins from other coronaviruses. TCR Vbeta repertoire analysis of SARS-CoV-2-reactive T cells was conducted at the subset level in a few recovered individuals. The study characterized naturally processed CD4+ T cell responses to SARS-CoV-2 spike and nucleoprotein in COVID-19-recovered individuals, using TCR Vbeta sequencing to assess clonal composition. The study at large found these results: Between roughly 7 and 28% of SARS-CoV-2 clonotypes were also detected in secondary cultures stimulated with SARS-CoV and/or HKU1 spike, a finding consistent with cross-reactivity. Two or all three memory subsets shared several of the most expanded SARS-CoV-2-reactive clonotypes, which suggests intraclonal diversification.

The cysteine opens and the phenylalanine closes a CDR3 of 12 amino acids. Left in the record is the CDR3 DNA by itself, 36 bases read in frame from the first base. As encoded in the germline V gene, CDR1 is SNHLY while CDR2 is FYNNEI. The V end loses 7 bases and the J end loses 0 bases, and a stretch of 7 bases separates them. Memory T cell samples that were not cultured went straight to sequencing right after ex vivo isolation. From peripheral blood mononuclear cells, the researchers isolated CD4+ total memory, central memory, effector memory and circulating T follicular helper cells. Libraries were built with the immunoSEQ multiplex PCR assay. The source study handled its data this way. To quantify how much the repertoires of different subsets overlapped, the Chao-Jaccard similarity index was used along with counts of shared clonotypes. TCRdb stores this immuneACCESS table with in-frame sequences only. Part of the clones is absent; in the studies checked, under half of the shortfall reflects unresolved V genes, and no reason is known for the rest. V, J and clone size derive from that table, while D and trimming were established from the DNA sequence. The sample contains thousands of clones, around 84% of them found a single time. The top ten clonotypes cover about 2% of the sample.

The rearranged segments are TRBV2 and TRBJ2-7; the D gene is not confidently resolved. This clonotype originated in a human donor who had COVID-19. The sample was effector memory CD4+ T cells from blood, taken before the COVID-19 pandemic. The meaning of the sample's cell subset or site label: CD4+ T effector memory cells. The CDR3 protein: CASKRVSYEQYF. The nucleotide sequence reads as follows: TGTGCCAGCAAGCGAGTCTCCTACGAGCAGTACTTC.